The T cell receptor (beta chain) described here comes from a study of CXCR3-negative and CXCR3-positive naive CD8 T cells. The TRB cDNA libraries were prepared by 5' RACE with UMI labels. Reanalyzing the 5' RACE reads, TCRdb keeps one entry per CDR3 protein, without DNA. This table lists around 140,000 distinct CDR3 sequences. The CDR3 is 15 amino acids. The germline gives CDR1 MDHEN, CDR2 SYDVKM. This TCR came from a human donor in good health. Some clones in this sample may be carry-over from other donors' samples. The sequencing input was naive CXCR3- CD8+ T cells from blood. The subset here: CD45RO-CCR7+CD27+CD95- naive CD8+ T cells lacking CXCR3 (TNR3-). The chain links TRBV28 to TRBJ2-1; TCRdb's D gene call, TRBD2, goes unchecked for lack of DNA. CDR3 residues: CASSLSMDSGIEQFF.